One sample yielded the 15 T cell receptor beta chains listed below, sequenced in a study of blood T cells in healthy people across ages. PCR was performed a second time for roughly 6 to 12 cycles using a sample-barcoded 5' primer and a J-beta primer mix. Via MiXCR, TCRdb re-called the 5' RACE reads, giving one row per CDR3 protein. The sample lists about 600,000 distinct CDR3 sequences, 40% to 50% occurring once. The specimen was blood. All receptors derive from a man older than 75 in good health.

The chain carries TRBV20-1 and TRBJ2-1; 11 bases align to TRBD2. V shed 5 bases, J shed 8 bases, and the junction held 8 bases outside the gene matches. CDR1 and CDR2 from the germline V gene are DFQATT and SNEGSKA (reference sequence). The CDR3 runs to 14 residues. CDR3 amino acids: CSAVAGGGGDEQFF. Here the CDR3 DNA reads TGCAGTGCTGTAGCGGGAGGGGGGGGAGATGAGCAGTTCTTC.

This sequence joins TRBV7-2 and TRBJ2-7, with TRBD1 matching 7 bases. J gave up 9 bases and V 1 base, and 9 bases lay outside the gene matches. The CDR3 has 14 residues. Germline lookup yields CDR1 SGHTA and CDR2 FQGNSA. This CDR3 reads CASSLGGGPRWQYF. CDR3 DNA: TGTGCCAGCAGCTTAGGAGGGGGCCCTCGGTGGCAGTACTTC.

This clonotype has more than one count but fewer than ten. The chain employs TRBV10-2 and TRBJ1-2; 8 bases align to TRBD1. This CDR3 contains 14 residues. The V gene's germline CDR1 is WSHSY and CDR2 SAAADI. V dropped 6 bases and J dropped 5; count of bases not matched to a gene: 8. CDR3 sequence reads: CASRETGTGYGYTF. CDR3 DNA sequence: TGCGCCAGCAGAGAAACCGGGACAGGATATGGCTACACCTTC.

To note about this clonotype: One end of the junction is discordant with germline, which a read error may explain. The rearrangement uses TRBV4-2 and TRBJ1-1; D perhaps matches TRBD1 (5 bases). The V gene's germline CDR1 is LGHNA and CDR2 YNFKEQ. This CDR3 region has 16 residues. CDR3 sequence: CASSQVGGRRITEVFF. DNA of the CDR3: TGTGCCAGCAGCCAAGTGGGGGGAAGAAGAATAACTGAAGTTTTCTTT.

This sequence joins TRBV20-1 and TRBJ1-1, with D tentatively TRBD1 (5 bases). Trimming took 0 bases from V and 5 from J, leaving 22 bases between them. Per germline, CDR1 DFQATT and CDR2 SNEGSKA (reference sequence). The CDR3 length is 17 residues. The chain's CDR3 is CSARDYRAGTLGTEAFF. In DNA form, the CDR3 reads TGCAGTGCTAGAGATTATAGGGCAGGGACTTTAGGAACTGAAGCTTTCTTT.

V usage is TRBV4-3 and J usage is TRBJ1-1, with D tentatively TRBD1 (6 bases). CDR1 LGHNA and CDR2 YSLEER come from the germline V gene. The V gene lost 0 bases and the J gene lost 5 bases, with 13 bases spanning the gap. The CDR3 runs 15 residues. The chain's CDR3 is CASSQEGGGATEAFF. Here the CDR3 DNA reads TGCGCCAGCAGCCAAGAGGGGGGGGGCGCGACTGAAGCTTTCTTT.

V gene TRBV3-1 combines with J gene TRBJ2-3; D might be TRBD2 (6 bases). This CDR3 region has 15 residues. Germline CDR1 is LGHDT and CDR2 is YNNKEL (reference sequence). The ends were cut back, 0 bases at V and 7 bases at J, with 14 bases in the middle. CDR3 region: CASSQDSGAPNTQYF. CDR3 nucleotide sequence: TGTGCCAGCAGCCAAGATTCGGGAGCTCCAAATACGCAGTATTTT.

V gene TRBV7-2 combines with J gene TRBJ2-7; D not resolved. The CDR3 consists of 13 residues. Per germline, CDR1 SGHTA and CDR2 FQGNSA. Trimming pared 4 bases from V and 0 bases from J, leaving 7 bases between. The CDR3 coding sequence is TGTGCCAGCAGCTCCACCCCCTCCTACGAGCAGTACTTC. Translating gives CASSSTPSYEQYF.

The chain employs TRBV4-3 and TRBJ2-7; D gene uncertain. Germline V gene data show CDR1 as LGHNA and CDR2 as YSLEER. Trimming pared 1 base from V and 3 bases from J, leaving 7 bases between. This CDR3 spans 13 amino acids. CDR3 DNA: TGCGCCAGCAGCCAAGCAAAATACTACGAGCAGTACTTC. It encodes CASSQAKYYEQYF.

This chain uses TRBV12-3 or TRBV12-4 with TRBJ2-1, with 9 bases lining up with TRBD1. The V and J ends lost 5 bases and 0 bases, in that order; junction bases with no gene match: 11. CDR3 length equals 18 residues. The CDR3 spells CASSPGQGTISSYNEQFF. DNA for the CDR3: TGTGCCAGCAGTCCCGGACAGGGGACCATCAGCTCCTACAATGAGCAGTTCTTC.

Concerning this clonotype: No conserved phenylalanine or tryptophan is present at the end of the CDR3, so a read error is the likely explanation. The genes are TRBV29-1 and TRBJ2-7, with 10 bases aligning to TRBD1. Germline CDR1 SQVTM, CDR2 ANQGSEA. The CDR3 runs to 14 residues. V shed 7 bases, J shed 0 bases, and the junction held 6 bases outside the gene matches. The CDR3 is CSARQGALSYEQYS. The CDR3, as DNA: TGCAGCGCCCGACAGGGGGCCCTCTCCTACGAGCAGTACTCC.

The rearrangement uses TRBV5-1 and TRBJ1-4; no clear D gene. Germline V CDR1 and CDR2: SGHRS, YFSETQ. The V end was cut by 2 bases, the J end by 5 bases, with 13 bases between. CDR3 size: 15 residues. CDR3 residues: CASSFAGSKNEKLFF. The CDR3 nucleotides are TGCGCCAGCAGCTTTGCCGGATCTAAGAATGAAAAACTGTTTTTT.

This sequence joins TRBV2 and TRBJ2-1; 12 bases align to TRBD2. With V trimmed by 6 bases and J by 7 bases, 7 bases remained unmatched. In germline, CDR1 is SNHLY, CDR2 FYNNEI. This CDR3 is 15 amino acids long. CDR3 sequence: CASRPGTSGWNEQFF. CDR3 DNA: TGTGCCAGCAGGCCCGGGACTAGCGGGTGGAATGAGCAGTTCTTC.

This clonotype has only a few counts. The rearrangement uses TRBV10-3 and TRBJ2-3; D is unclear. The CDR3 spans 13 residues. Trimming left V 7 bases short and J 6 bases short, with 14 bases between. Germline assignment: CDR1 ENHRY and CDR2 SYGVKD. CDR3 loop: CAITRRQSDTQYF. In DNA, the CDR3 is TGTGCCATCACTCGACGCCAATCGGATACGCAGTATTTT.

This clonotype was seen a handful of times. The genes are TRBV7-2 and TRBJ2-5; D is possibly TRBD2 (6 bases). Looked up from germline, CDR1 is SGHTA and CDR2 is FQGNSA. The CDR3 loop spans 15 amino acids. Trimming cost V 4 bases and J 4 bases, with 16 bases left between them. CDR3 loop: CASSSDGRSGETQYF. CDR3 DNA sequence: TGTGCCAGCAGCTCGGACGGGAGATCGGGAGAGACCCAGTACTTC.